Presented here are 8 T cell receptor beta chains from one specimen sequenced in a study of blood T cell repertoires in COVID-19. Profiled with immunoSEQ multiplex PCR; TCRdb holds only in-frame clones, not every one. The sample shows about 200,000 clones, less than 95% of them seen only once. The source material was peripheral blood. The receptors derive from a man aged 25-45 years with COVID-19, enrolled during active disease.

The chain couples TRBV5-5 to TRBJ2-1; D is perhaps TRBD1 (6 bases). Trimming removed 0 bases from V and 2 bases from J, with 12 bases in between. The germline V gene encodes CDR1 SGHKS and CDR2 YYEKEE (reference sequence). This CDR3 contains 16 residues. The CDR3 reads CASSLVGQPTYNEQFF. The CDR3 DNA is TGTGCCAGCAGCTTGGTCGGACAGCCGACCTACAATGAGCAGTTCTTC.

J is TRBJ2-3 and V is TRBV5-1; no clear D gene. CDR3 length equals 15 residues. The germline V and J ends were trimmed by 3 bases and 2 bases, with 13 bases remaining between them. Germline V gene lookup returns CDR1 SGHRS and CDR2 YFSETQ. The CDR3 sequence is CASSSFSFSTDTQYF. The CDR3 nucleotides read TGCGCCAGCAGCTCCTTCAGTTTCTCCACAGATACGCAGTATTTT.

This chain links TRBV30 with TRBJ2-2; TRBD1 might be the D (6 bases). The V and J ends lost 2 bases and 3 bases respectively, with 10 bases between them. CDR3 size: 14 residues. Germline CDR1 is GTSNPN and CDR2 is SVGIG (reference sequence). The CDR3 here is CAWSTQGDTGELFF. The CDR3 DNA sequence: TGTGCCTGGAGTACACAGGGAGACACCGGGGAGCTGTTTTTT.

This rearrangement joins TRBV19 to TRBJ1-2; the match to TRBD1 covers 8 bases. Germline V gene data show CDR1 as LNHDA and CDR2 as SQIVND (reference sequence). The V and J ends lost 0 bases and 7 bases, in that order; junction bases with no gene match: 7. CDR3 length equals 15 residues. The CDR3 DNA reads as TGTGCCAGTAGTATAGAAGGGGACAGGTCGAGTGGCTACACCTTC. It specifies CASSIEGDRSSGYTF.

The rearrangement links TRBV27 to TRBJ1-1; perhaps TRBD1 as D (5 bases). Germline V lookup: CDR1 MNHEY, CDR2 SMNVEV (reference sequence). With 3 bases removed from V and 1 base from J, the gap between germline ends came to 9 bases. CDR3 length: 14 amino acids. The CDR3 DNA is TGTGCCAGCAGTTTGCAGGGATCGAACACTGAAGCTTTCTTT. It codes for CASSLQGSNTEAFF.

The V gene is TRBV9, the J gene TRBJ1-2, with 8 bases lining up with TRBD1. Germline V gene lookup returns CDR1 SGDLS and CDR2 YYNGEE. Trimming removed 0 bases from V and 2 bases from J; junction bases left unmatched: 6. The CDR3 loop spans 16 amino acids. In DNA, the CDR3 is TGTGCCAGCAGCGTAGGAGGGACAGGTTACAACTATGGCTACACCTTC. Protein: CASSVGGTGYNYGYTF.

The genes are TRBV18 and TRBJ1-2, with a tentative D call TRBD1 (6 bases). Germline V gene data show CDR1 as KGHSH and CDR2 as LQKENI. Between the trimmed V and J ends, which lost 2 bases and 4 bases, there was a span of 11 bases. This CDR3 spans 14 amino acids. The CDR3 DNA is TGTGCCAGCTCACCAGAAAGGGGGGGCTATGGCTACACCTTC. It specifies CASSPERGGYGYTF.

This clone was seen a few times. The chain uses TRBV18 and TRBJ2-2; D perhaps matches TRBD2 (6 bases). In germline, CDR1 is KGHSH, CDR2 LQKENI. This CDR3 is 15 amino acids long. Trimming removed 3 bases at V and 5 bases at J, with 13 bases between. The chain's CDR3 is CASSPEVLATGELFF. CDR3 in DNA: TGTGCCAGCTCACCGGAGGTACTAGCAACCGGGGAGCTGTTTTTT.